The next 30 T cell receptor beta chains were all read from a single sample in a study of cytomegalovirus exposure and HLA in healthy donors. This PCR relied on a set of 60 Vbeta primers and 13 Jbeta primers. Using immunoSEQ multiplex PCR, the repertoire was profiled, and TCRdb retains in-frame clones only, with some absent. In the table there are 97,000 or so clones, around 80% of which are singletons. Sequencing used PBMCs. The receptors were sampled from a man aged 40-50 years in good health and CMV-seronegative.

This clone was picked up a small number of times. CDR3 DNA: TGTGCCAGCAGCTTAGCGGGGGGGGCCTACGAGCAGTACTTC. It specifies CASSLAGGAYEQYF. The chain joins TRBV13 to TRBJ2-7; 8 bases are shared with TRBD2. J was trimmed by 2 bases and V by 1 base; bases with no gene match: 1. Germline loops: CDR1 PRHDT, CDR2 FYEKMQ (reference sequence). The CDR3 covers 14 residues.

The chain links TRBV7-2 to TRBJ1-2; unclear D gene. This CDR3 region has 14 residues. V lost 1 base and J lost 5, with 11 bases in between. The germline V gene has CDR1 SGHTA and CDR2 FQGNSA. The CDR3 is CASSLDPAGYGYTF. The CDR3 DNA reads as TGTGCCAGCAGCTTAGACCCTGCAGGATATGGCTACACCTTC.

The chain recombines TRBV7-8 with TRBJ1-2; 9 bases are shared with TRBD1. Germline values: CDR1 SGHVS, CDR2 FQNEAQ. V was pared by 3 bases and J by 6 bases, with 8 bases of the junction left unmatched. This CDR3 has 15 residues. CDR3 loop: CASSLLQTGGDGYTF. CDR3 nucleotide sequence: TGTGCCAGCAGCTTGCTACAAACAGGGGGCGATGGCTACACCTTC.

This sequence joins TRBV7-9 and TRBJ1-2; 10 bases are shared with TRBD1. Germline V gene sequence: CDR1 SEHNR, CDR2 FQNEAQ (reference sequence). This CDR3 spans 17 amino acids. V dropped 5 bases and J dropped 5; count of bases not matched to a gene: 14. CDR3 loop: CASSLGQGHSLRYGYTF. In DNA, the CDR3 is TGTGCCAGCAGCCTGGGACAGGGGCATAGCCTAAGGTATGGCTACACCTTC.

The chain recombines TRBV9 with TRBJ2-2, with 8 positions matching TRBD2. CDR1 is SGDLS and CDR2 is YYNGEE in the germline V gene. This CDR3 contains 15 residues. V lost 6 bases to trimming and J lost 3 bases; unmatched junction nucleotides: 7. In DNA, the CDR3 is TGTGCCAGCACCCCGGGGGGGGCCTACACCGGGGAGCTGTTTTTT. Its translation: CASTPGGAYTGELFF.

The CDR3 sequence: CASSPTDRTVSNTEAFF. The DNA for the CDR3 is TGTGCCAGCAGCCCCACAGATCGGACAGTTTCGAACACTGAAGCTTTCTTT. The chain joins TRBV7-2 to TRBJ1-1; TRBD1 might be the D (6 bases). V lost 5 bases and J lost 1, with 20 bases in between. CDR1 and CDR2 (germline): SGHTA, FQGNSA. This CDR3 is 17 amino acids long.

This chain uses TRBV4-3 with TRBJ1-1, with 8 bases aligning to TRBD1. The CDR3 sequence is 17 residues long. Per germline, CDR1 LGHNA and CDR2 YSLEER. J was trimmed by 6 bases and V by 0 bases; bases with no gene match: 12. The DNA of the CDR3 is TGCGCCAGCAGCCAAGATGAGGCAGGGGGCCAGCATTCTGAAGCTTTCTTT. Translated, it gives CASSQDEAGGQHSEAFF.

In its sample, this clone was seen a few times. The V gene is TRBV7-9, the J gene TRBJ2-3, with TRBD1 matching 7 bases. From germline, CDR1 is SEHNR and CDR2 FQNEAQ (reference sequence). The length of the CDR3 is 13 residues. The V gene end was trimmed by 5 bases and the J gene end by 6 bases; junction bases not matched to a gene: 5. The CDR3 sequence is CASSQTGVDTQYF. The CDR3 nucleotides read TGTGCCAGCAGCCAAACAGGGGTCGATACGCAGTATTTT. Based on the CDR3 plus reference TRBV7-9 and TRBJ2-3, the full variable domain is DTGVSQNPRHKITKRGQNVTFRCDPISEHNRLYWYRQTLGQGPEFLTYFQNEAQLEKSRLLSDRFSAERPKGSFSTLEIQRTEQGDSAMYLCASSQTGVDTQYFGPGTRLTVL.

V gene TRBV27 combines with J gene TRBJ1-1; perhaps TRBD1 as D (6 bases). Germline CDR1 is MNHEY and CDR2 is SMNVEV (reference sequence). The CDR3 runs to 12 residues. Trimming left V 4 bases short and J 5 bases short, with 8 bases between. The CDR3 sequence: CASSSTGTEAFF. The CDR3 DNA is TGTGCCAGCAGTTCAACAGGGACTGAAGCTTTCTTT.

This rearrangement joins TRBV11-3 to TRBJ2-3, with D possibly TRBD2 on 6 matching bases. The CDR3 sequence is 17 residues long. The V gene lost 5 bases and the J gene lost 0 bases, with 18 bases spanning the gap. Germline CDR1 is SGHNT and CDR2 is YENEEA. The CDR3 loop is CASSTGLNKPSTDTQYF. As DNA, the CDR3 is TGTGCCAGCAGCACGGGACTTAACAAACCTAGCACAGATACGCAGTATTTT.

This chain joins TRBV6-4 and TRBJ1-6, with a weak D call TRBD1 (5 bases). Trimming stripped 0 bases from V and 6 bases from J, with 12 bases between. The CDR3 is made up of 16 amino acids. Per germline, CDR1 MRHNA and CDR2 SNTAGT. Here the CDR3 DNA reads TGTGCCAGCAGTGACTCGCCAGGGAACCCTAATTCACCCCTCCACTTT. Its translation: CASSDSPGNPNSPLHF.

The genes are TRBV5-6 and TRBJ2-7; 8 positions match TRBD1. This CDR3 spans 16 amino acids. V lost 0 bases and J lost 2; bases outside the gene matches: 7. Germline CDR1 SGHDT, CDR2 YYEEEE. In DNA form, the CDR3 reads TGTGCCAGCAGCTTGGGACAGGGGCGGCTAACCTACGAGCAGTACTTC. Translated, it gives CASSLGQGRLTYEQYF. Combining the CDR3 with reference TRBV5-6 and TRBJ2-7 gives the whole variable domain DAGVTQSPTHLIKTRGQQVTLRCSPKSGHDTVSWYQQALGQGPQFIFQYYEEEERQRGNFPDRFSGHQFPNYSSELNVNALLLGDSALYLCASSLGQGRLTYEQYFGPGTRLTVT.

CDR3 protein: CASSYSQVNTEAFF. CDR3 bases: TGTGCCAGCAGTTACTCACAGGTGAACACTGAAGCTTTCTTT. The V call is TRBV6-5, the J call TRBJ1-1, with D tentatively TRBD1 (5 bases). The length of the CDR3 is 14 residues. Trimming took 0 bases from V and 0 from J, leaving 5 bases between them. The V gene's germline CDR1 is MNHEY and CDR2 SVGAGI.

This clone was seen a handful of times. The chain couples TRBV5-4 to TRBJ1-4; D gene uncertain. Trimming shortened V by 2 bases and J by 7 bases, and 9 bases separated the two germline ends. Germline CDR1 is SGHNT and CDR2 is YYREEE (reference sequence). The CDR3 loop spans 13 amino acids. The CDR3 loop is CASSFSGGEKLFF. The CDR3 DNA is TGTGCCAGCAGCTTTTCAGGTGGTGAAAAACTGTTTTTT.

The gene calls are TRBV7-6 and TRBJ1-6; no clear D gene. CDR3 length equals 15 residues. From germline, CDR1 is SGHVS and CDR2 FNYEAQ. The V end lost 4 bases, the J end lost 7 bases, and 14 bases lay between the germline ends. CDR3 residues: CASSYRAGGNSPLHF. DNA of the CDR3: TGTGCCAGCAGCTATCGGGCGGGCGGAAATTCACCCCTCCACTTT.

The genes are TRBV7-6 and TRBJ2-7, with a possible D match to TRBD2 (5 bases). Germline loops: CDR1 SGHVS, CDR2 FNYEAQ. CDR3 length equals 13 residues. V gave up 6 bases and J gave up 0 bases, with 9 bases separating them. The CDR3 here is CASSSASSYEQYF. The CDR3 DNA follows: TGTGCCAGCAGTAGCGCAAGCTCCTACGAGCAGTACTTC.

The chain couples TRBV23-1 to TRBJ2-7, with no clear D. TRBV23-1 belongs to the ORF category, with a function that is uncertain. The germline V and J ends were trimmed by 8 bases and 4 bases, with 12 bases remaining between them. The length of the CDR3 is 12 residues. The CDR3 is CASRYHFYEQYF. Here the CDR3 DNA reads TGCGCCAGCCGCTACCATTTTTACGAGCAGTACTTC.

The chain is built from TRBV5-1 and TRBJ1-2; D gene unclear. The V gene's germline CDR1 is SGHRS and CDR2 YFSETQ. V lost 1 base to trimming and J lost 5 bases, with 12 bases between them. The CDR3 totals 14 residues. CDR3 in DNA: TGCGCCAGCAGCTTGAAAGAACACCAATATGGCTACACCTTC. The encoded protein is CASSLKEHQYGYTF.

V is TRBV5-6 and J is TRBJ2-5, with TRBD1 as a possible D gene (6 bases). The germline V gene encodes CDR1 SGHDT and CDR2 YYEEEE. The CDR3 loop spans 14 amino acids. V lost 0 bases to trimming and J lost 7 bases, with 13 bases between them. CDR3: CASSLGQAAGTQYF. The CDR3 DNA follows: TGTGCCAGCAGCTTGGGACAGGCGGCAGGGACCCAGTACTTC.

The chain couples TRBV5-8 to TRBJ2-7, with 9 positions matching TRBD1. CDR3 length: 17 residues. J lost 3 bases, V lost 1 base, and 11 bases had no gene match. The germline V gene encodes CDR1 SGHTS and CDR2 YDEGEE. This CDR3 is CASSLPRTGGSDYEQYF. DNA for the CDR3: TGTGCCAGCAGCTTGCCCCGCACAGGGGGCTCTGACTACGAGCAGTACTTC.

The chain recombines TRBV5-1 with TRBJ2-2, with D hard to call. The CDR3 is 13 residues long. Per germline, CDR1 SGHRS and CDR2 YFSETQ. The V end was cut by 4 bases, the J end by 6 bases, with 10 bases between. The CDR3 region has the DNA TGCGCCAGCAGCCTCGCAACGGCCGGGGAGCTGTTTTTT. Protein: CASSLATAGELFF.

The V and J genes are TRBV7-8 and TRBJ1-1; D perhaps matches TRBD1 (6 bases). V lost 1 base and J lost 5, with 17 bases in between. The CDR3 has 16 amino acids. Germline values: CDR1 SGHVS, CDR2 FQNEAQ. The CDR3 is CASSLERAGARTEAFF. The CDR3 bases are TGTGCCAGCAGCTTAGAACGGGCGGGGGCCCGAACTGAAGCTTTCTTT.

CDR3 region: CASSVADEQYF. The CDR3 DNA reads TGTGCCAGCAGCGTAGCGGACGAGCAGTACTTC. The chain has TRBV9 and TRBJ2-7; no clear D gene. CDR1 and CDR2 (germline): SGDLS, YYNGEE. The CDR3 extends over 11 amino acids. The V gene lost 0 bases and the J gene lost 5 bases, with 3 bases spanning the gap. Filled out from reference TRBV9 and TRBJ2-7, the complete variable domain reads DSGVTQTPKHLITATGQRVTLRCSPRSGDLSVYWYQQSLDQGLQFLIQYYNGEERAKGNILERFSAQQFPDLHSELNLSSLELGDSALYFCASSVADEQYFGPGTRLTVT.

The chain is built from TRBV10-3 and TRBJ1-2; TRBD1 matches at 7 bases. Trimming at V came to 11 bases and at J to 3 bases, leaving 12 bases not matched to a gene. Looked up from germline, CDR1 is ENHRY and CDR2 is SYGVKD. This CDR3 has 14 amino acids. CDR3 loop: CAAGTAAWDYGYTF. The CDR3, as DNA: TGTGCCGCTGGGACAGCAGCGTGGGACTATGGCTACACCTTC.

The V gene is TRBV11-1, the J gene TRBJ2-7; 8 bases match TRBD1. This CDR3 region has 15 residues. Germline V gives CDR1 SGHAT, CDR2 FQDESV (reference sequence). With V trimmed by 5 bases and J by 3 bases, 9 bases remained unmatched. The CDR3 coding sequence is TGTGCCAGCAGCCCCGGCGGACAGGGCCGCTACGAGCAGTACTTC. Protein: CASSPGGQGRYEQYF.

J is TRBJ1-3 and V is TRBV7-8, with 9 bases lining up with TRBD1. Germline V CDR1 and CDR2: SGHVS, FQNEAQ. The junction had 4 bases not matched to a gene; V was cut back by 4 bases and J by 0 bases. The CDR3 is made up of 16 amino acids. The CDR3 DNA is TGTGCCAGCAGCTCGGGACAGGGCAACTCTGGAAACACCATATATTTT. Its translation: CASSSGQGNSGNTIYF. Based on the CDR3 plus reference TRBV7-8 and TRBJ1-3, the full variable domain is GAGVSQSPRYKVAKRGQDVALRCDPISGHVSLFWYQQALGQGPEFLTYFQNEAQLDKSGLPSDRFFAERPEGSVSTLKIQRTQQEDSAVYLCASSSGQGNSGNTIYFGEGSWLTVV.

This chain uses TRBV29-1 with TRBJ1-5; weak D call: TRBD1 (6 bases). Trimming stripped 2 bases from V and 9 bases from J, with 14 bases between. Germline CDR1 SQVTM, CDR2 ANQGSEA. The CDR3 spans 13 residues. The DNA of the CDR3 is TGCAGCGTTGAAATCGGGACGGACAGGCCCCAGCATTTT. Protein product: CSVEIGTDRPQHF.

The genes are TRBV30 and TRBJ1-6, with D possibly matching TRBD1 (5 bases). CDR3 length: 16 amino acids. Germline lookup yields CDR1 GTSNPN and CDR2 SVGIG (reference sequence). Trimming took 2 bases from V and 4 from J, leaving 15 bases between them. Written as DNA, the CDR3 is TGTGCCTGGAGTTGGCGGGGGGTCGAATATAATTCACCCCTCCACTTT. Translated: CAWSWRGVEYNSPLHF.

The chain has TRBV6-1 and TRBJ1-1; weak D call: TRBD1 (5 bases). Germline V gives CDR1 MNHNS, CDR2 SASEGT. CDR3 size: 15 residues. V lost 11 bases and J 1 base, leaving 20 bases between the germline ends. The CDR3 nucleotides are TGTGCCGGTAGAATTCAGGGAAATGGGAACACTGAAGCTTTCTTT. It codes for CAGRIQGNGNTEAFF.

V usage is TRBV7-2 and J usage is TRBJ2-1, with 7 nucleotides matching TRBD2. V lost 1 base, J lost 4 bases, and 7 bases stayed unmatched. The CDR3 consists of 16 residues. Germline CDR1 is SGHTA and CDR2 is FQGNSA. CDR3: CASSLVAGLIYNEQFF. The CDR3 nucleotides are TGTGCCAGCAGCTTAGTAGCGGGCTTGATATACAATGAGCAGTTCTTC.